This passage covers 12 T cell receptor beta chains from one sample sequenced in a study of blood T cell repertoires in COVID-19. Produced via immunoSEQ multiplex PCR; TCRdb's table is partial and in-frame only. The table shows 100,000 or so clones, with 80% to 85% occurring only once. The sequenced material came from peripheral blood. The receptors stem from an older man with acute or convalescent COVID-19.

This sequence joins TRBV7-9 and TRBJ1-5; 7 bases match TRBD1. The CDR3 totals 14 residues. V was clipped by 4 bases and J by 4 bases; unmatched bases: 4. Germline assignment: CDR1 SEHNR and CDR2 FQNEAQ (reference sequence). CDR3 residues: CASSSGTANQPQHF. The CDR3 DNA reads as TGTGCCAGCAGCTCCGGGACAGCGAATCAGCCCCAGCATTTT.

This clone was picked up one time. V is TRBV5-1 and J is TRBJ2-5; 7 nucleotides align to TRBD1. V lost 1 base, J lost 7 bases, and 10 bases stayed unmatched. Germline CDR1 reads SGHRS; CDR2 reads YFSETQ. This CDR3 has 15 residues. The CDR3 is CASSLRVDRDRTQYF. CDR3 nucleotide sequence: TGCGCCAGCAGCTTGAGGGTCGACAGGGACAGGACCCAGTACTTC.

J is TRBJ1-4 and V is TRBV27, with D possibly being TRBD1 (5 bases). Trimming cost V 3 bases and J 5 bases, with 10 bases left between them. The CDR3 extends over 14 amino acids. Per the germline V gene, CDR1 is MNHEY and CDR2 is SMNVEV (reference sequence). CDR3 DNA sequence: TGTGCCAGCAGTTTGTGGGGCTCGAATGAAAAACTGTTTTTT. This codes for CASSLWGSNEKLFF.

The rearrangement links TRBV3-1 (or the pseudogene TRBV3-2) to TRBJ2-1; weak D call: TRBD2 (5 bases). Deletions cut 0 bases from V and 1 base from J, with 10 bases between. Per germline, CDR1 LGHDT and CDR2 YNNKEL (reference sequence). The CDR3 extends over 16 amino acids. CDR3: CASSQDRGVSYNEQFF. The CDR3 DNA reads TGTGCCAGCAGCCAAGATCGGGGAGTATCCTACAATGAGCAGTTCTTC.

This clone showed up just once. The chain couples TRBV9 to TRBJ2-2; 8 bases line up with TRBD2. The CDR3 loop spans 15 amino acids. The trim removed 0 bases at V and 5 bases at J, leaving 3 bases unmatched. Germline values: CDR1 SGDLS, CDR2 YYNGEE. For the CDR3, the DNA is TGTGCCAGCAGCGTAGAGGGCGGGAGGACCGGGGAGCTGTTTTTT. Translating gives CASSVEGGRTGELFF.

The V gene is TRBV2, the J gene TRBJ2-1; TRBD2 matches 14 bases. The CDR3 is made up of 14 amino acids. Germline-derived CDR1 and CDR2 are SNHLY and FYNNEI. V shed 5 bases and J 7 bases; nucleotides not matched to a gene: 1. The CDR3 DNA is TGTGCCAGCAGTTGGACTAGCGGGAGGAATGAGCAGTTCTTC. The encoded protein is CASSWTSGRNEQFF.

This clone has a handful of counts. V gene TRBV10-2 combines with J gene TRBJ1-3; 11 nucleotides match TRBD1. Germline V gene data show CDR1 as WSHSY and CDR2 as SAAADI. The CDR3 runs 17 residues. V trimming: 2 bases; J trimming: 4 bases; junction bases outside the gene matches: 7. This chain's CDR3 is CASSETTDRGRGNTIYF. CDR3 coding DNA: TGCGCCAGCAGTGAGACTACGGACAGGGGGCGAGGAAACACCATATATTTT.

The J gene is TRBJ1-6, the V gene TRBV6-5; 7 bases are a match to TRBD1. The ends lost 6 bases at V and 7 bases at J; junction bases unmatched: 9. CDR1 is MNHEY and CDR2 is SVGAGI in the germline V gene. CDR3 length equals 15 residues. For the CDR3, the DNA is TGTGCCAGCAGGAGGACAGGAGCTCAAAATTCACCCCTCCACTTT. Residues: CASRRTGAQNSPLHF.

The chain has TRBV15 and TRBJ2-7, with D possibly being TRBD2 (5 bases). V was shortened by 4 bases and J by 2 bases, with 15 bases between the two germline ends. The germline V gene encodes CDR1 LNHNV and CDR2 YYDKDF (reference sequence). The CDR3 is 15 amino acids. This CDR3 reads CATSIGREPTYEQYF. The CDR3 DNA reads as TGTGCCACCAGCATAGGCCGGGAACCGACCTACGAGCAGTACTTC.

CDR3 amino acids: CASQLRDRGTPLHF. DNA of the CDR3: TGTGCCAGCCAACTCCGGGACAGAGGAACACCCCTCCACTTT. V gene TRBV5-4 combines with J gene TRBJ1-6, with 7 positions matching TRBD1. CDR3 length: 14 amino acids. From germline, CDR1 is SGHNT and CDR2 YYREEE (reference sequence). The V and J ends lost 7 bases and 11 bases, in that order; junction bases with no gene match: 12.

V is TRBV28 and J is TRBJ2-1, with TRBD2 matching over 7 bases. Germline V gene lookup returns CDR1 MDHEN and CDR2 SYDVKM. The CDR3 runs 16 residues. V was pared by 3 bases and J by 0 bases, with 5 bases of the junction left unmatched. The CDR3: CASSFERGSSYNEQFF. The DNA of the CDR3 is TGTGCCAGCAGTTTCGAGCGGGGCAGCTCCTACAATGAGCAGTTCTTC.

CDR3 residues: CASSPSAASGNTIYF. Here the CDR3 DNA reads TGTGCCAGCAGCCCCTCGGCGGCCTCTGGAAACACCATATATTTT. The chain links TRBV7-9 to TRBJ1-3, with D hard to call. Germline V gives CDR1 SEHNR, CDR2 FQNEAQ (reference sequence). This CDR3 has 15 amino acids. V lost 5 bases to trimming and J lost 0 bases, with 11 bases between them.